The 23 T cell receptor beta chains presented below share a single source sample, sequenced in a study of OX40 agonist ivuxolimab in advanced cancers. Clones were sequenced by immunoSEQ multiplex PCR, and TCRdb holds only the in-frame ones, with some missing. The sample has almost 80,000 clones, approximately 80% seen once. The specimen was CD4+ or CD8+ T cells sorted from blood, collected in a trial of the OX40 agonist ivuxolimab. Source of these receptors: an adult with an advanced solid tumor such as melanoma, head and neck, liver or kidney cancer.

V usage is TRBV7-2 and J usage is TRBJ1-2; 8 positions agree with TRBD1. The V and J ends lost 5 bases and 6 bases, in that order; junction bases with no gene match: 5. The CDR3 has 13 residues. CDR1 and CDR2 (germline): SGHTA, FQGNSA. Written as DNA, the CDR3 is TGTGCCAGCAGCCTGACAGGGGCTCATGGCTACACCTTC. Its translation: CASSLTGAHGYTF.

The gene calls are TRBV5-4 and TRBJ2-7, with D unresolved. V was shortened by 0 bases and J by 1 base, with 5 bases between the two germline ends. The CDR3 covers 13 residues. CDR1 SGHNT and CDR2 YYREEE come from the germline V gene (reference sequence). CDR3 sequence reads: CASSLVWSYEQYF. DNA of the CDR3: TGTGCCAGCAGCTTGGTCTGGTCCTACGAGCAGTACTTC. The full variable domain, completed using reference TRBV5-4 and TRBJ2-7, is ETGVTQSPTHLIKTRGQQVTLRCSSQSGHNTVSWYQQALGQGPQFIFQYYREEENGRGNFPPRFSGLQFPNYSSELNVNALELDDSALYLCASSLVWSYEQYFGPGTRLTVT.

This chain joins TRBV12-5 and TRBJ2-7; D uncertain. There are 14 residues in the CDR3. V was pared by 0 bases and J by 2 bases, with 8 bases between. Germline V gene lookup returns CDR1 LGHNT and CDR2 FRNRAP. In DNA form, the CDR3 reads TGTGCTAGTGGTTTGGTATCCCCGACCTACGAGCAGTACGTC. Translated, it gives CASGLVSPTYEQYV.

This clone has only a few counts. This chain joins TRBV5-8 and TRBJ1-1; D uncertain. Germline V gene lookup returns CDR1 SGHTS and CDR2 YDEGEE. Deletions cut 5 bases from V and 5 bases from J, with 13 bases between. CDR3 length: 13 residues. Here the CDR3 reads CASSHRRRTEAFF. The CDR3, as DNA: TGTGCCAGCAGTCATAGACGTAGGACTGAAGCTTTCTTT.

This clone appeared a single time. J is TRBJ2-2 and V is TRBV5-1, with D possibly TRBD2 on 6 matching bases. The V and J ends lost 1 base and 4 bases respectively, with 11 bases between them. The CDR3 consists of 15 residues. From germline, CDR1 is SGHRS and CDR2 YFSETQ. The chain's CDR3 is CASSLFVGGTGELFF. The CDR3 region has the DNA TGCGCCAGCAGCTTGTTTGTGGGAGGCACCGGGGAGCTGTTTTTT.

The chain links TRBV18 to TRBJ1-2; D is uncertain. This CDR3 spans 15 amino acids. Germline assignment: CDR1 KGHSH and CDR2 LQKENI. The ends were cut back, 4 bases at V and 14 bases at J, with 26 bases in the middle. CDR3 sequence (DNA): TGTGCCAGCTCACTCCTTCCTACAAACCTAAAGGAGTATACCTTC. Protein product: CASSLLPTNLKEYTF.

This clone occurred a few times. V usage is TRBV7-2 and J usage is TRBJ1-1; tentatively, D is TRBD1 (5 bases). The V gene lost 11 bases and the J gene lost 5 bases, with 15 bases spanning the gap. CDR1 is SGHTA and CDR2 is FQGNSA in the germline V gene. The CDR3 sequence is 12 residues long. The CDR3 sequence: CAEKQGGTEAFF. Written as DNA, the CDR3 is TGTGCCGAGAAGCAGGGAGGGACTGAAGCTTTCTTT.

The chain joins TRBV11-1 to TRBJ2-6; D remains ambiguous. V was trimmed by 1 base and J by 0 bases, leaving 1 base between them. Germline V gene sequence: CDR1 SGHAT, CDR2 FQDESV (reference sequence). The CDR3 consists of 14 residues. The CDR3: CASSLVSGANVLTF. The CDR3 DNA reads as TGTGCCAGCAGCTTAGTCTCTGGGGCCAACGTCCTGACTTTC.

This chain uses TRBV29-1 with TRBJ1-1, with D perhaps matching TRBD1 (6 bases). Germline values: CDR1 SQVTM, CDR2 ANQGSEA. CDR3 size: 12 residues. Trimming left V 6 bases short and J 6 bases short, with 14 bases between. The CDR3 protein is CSVNRVGPEAFF. In DNA, the CDR3 is TGCAGCGTCAACAGGGTAGGCCCTGAAGCTTTCTTT.

The chain combines TRBV21-1 with TRBJ2-1; the table assigns TRBD2, which was not confirmed against the DNA. TRBV21-1 is recorded as a pseudogene. This CDR3 contains 16 residues. The CDR3 spells CASTGDSAIVHNEQFF. The CDR3 nucleotides are TGTGCCAGCACCGGGGACTCCGCCATTGTCCACAATGAGCAGTTCTTC.

The gene calls are TRBV30 and TRBJ2-3; 9 nucleotides agree with TRBD1. V trimming: 5 bases; J trimming: 4 bases; junction bases outside the gene matches: 1. Germline V lookup: CDR1 GTSNPN, CDR2 SVGIG (reference sequence). There are 12 residues in the CDR3. This CDR3 is CAWGTGSDTQYF. CDR3 coding DNA: TGTGCCTGGGGGACAGGGTCAGATACGCAGTATTTT. The full variable domain, in which reference TRBV30 and TRBJ2-3 provide the parts outside the CDR3, is SQTIHQWPATLVQPVGSPLSLECTVEGTSNPNLYWYRQAAGRGLQLLFYSVGIGQISSEVPQNLSASRPQDRQFILSSKKLLLSDSGFYLCAWGTGSDTQYFGPGTRLTVL.

The V and J genes are TRBV4-3 and TRBJ2-3, with TRBD2 identical over 8 bases. The CDR3 length is 15 residues. J gave up 5 bases and V 1 base, and 5 bases lay outside the gene matches. Germline V gives CDR1 LGHNA, CDR2 YSLEER. CDR3 nucleotide sequence: TGCGCCAGCAGCCAAGCCGGGACTAGAGGAGATACGCAGTATTTT. Protein product: CASSQAGTRGDTQYF.

This rearrangement joins TRBV6-6 to TRBJ2-3; 8 bases are shared with TRBD1. Germline-derived CDR1 and CDR2 are MNHNY and SVGAGI (reference sequence). CDR3 length: 15 residues. The V and J ends lost 6 bases and 4 bases, in that order; junction bases with no gene match: 9. The CDR3 nucleotides read TGTGCCAGCAGATTAGACAGGGGCTCCCCAGATACGCAGTATTTT. Its translation: CASRLDRGSPDTQYF.

The chain has TRBV7-8 and TRBJ2-7; the D call may be TRBD1 or TRBD2 (5 bases each). The V end lost 2 bases, the J end lost 0 bases, and 14 bases lay between the germline ends. Germline V gives CDR1 SGHVS, CDR2 FQNEAQ. The CDR3 has 16 amino acids. This CDR3 is CASSLPKKGTSYEQYV. The CDR3 region has the DNA TGTGCCAGCAGCTTACCAAAAAAAGGGACCTCCTACGAGCAGTACGTC.

This chain uses TRBV21-1 with TRBJ2-2. TRBV21-1 is a recognized pseudogene. The CDR3 spans 15 residues. CDR3 DNA: TGTGCCAGCAGCAACCTCCAGCCGCACACCGGGGAGCTGTTTTTT. It translates to CASSNLQPHTGELFF.

The chain employs TRBV18 and TRBJ1-1; no definite D call. This CDR3 spans 14 amino acids. V was shortened by 5 bases and J by 4 bases, with 14 bases between the two germline ends. The V gene's germline CDR1 is KGHSH and CDR2 LQKENI. The DNA for the CDR3 is TGTGCCAGCTCAATGGCCGCTACGGTCACTGAAGCTTTCTTT. It is translated as CASSMAATVTEAFF. The full variable domain, completed using reference TRBV18 and TRBJ1-1, is NAGVMQNPRHLVRRRGQEARLRCSPMKGHSHVYWYRQLPEEGLKFMVYLQKENIIDESGMPKERFSAEFPKEGPSILRIQQVVRGDSAAYFCASSMAATVTEAFFGQGTRLTVV.

The chain recombines TRBV4-1 with TRBJ1-2; 9 bases match TRBD1. The V segment lost 1 base and the J segment 7 bases; nucleotides outside the gene matches: 10. Germline CDR1 is MGHRA and CDR2 is YSYEKL. CDR3 size: 16 residues. The DNA of the CDR3 is TGCGCCAGCAGCCAAGGACCCACAGGGGGCGTCTTTGGCTACACCTTC. Protein product: CASSQGPTGGVFGYTF.

The V and J genes are TRBV28 and TRBJ1-4, with D uncertain. The CDR3 has 18 amino acids. Trimming cost V 2 bases and J 7 bases, with 23 bases left between them. Germline values: CDR1 MDHEN, CDR2 SYDVKM. DNA of the CDR3: TGTGCCAGCAGTTTAGGGGAGGAGTGGGATTTCGAGGCTGAAAAACTGTTTTTT. Its translation is CASSLGEEWDFEAEKLFF.

V usage is TRBV18 and J usage is TRBJ2-1; the D gene could be TRBD1 or TRBD2 (5 bases each). The germline V and J ends were trimmed by 2 bases and 0 bases, with 14 bases remaining between them. The germline V gene encodes CDR1 KGHSH and CDR2 LQKENI. This CDR3 has 17 amino acids. This CDR3 reads CASSPTGTKGSYNEQFF. DNA of the CDR3: TGTGCCAGCTCACCAACCGGGACCAAAGGCTCCTACAATGAGCAGTTCTTC.

The rearrangement joins TRBV29-1 to TRBJ2-3; D may be TRBD2 (5 bases). V was shortened by 2 bases and J by 12 bases, with 15 bases between the two germline ends. Per germline, CDR1 SQVTM and CDR2 ANQGSEA. The CDR3 is made up of 12 amino acids. CDR3 nucleotides: TGCAGCGTTGAAAGGAGCGGACTTCTCCAGTATTTT. Encoded protein: CSVERSGLLQYF.

This sequence joins TRBV10-3 and TRBJ1-1; TRBD1 might be the D (6 bases). V lost 0 bases and J lost 4, with 12 bases in between. The CDR3 loop spans 15 amino acids. Germline V lookup: CDR1 ENHRY, CDR2 SYGVKD. The CDR3, as DNA: TGTGCCATCAGTGAGTCCGGGGGGCCGACCACTGAAGCTTTCTTT. It is translated as CAISESGGPTTEAFF.

The rearrangement joins TRBV10-3 to TRBJ2-1; tentatively, D is TRBD1 (5 bases). The CDR3 runs to 14 residues. Germline CDR1 is ENHRY and CDR2 is SYGVKD. The V and J ends lost 6 bases and 5 bases respectively, with 14 bases between them. As DNA, the CDR3 is TGTGCCATCAGCGGACAAAACTTAAACAATGAGCAGTTCTTC. This gives the protein CAISGQNLNNEQFF.

The chain has TRBV10-3 and TRBJ1-3, with 12 bases lining up with TRBD1. From germline, CDR1 is ENHRY and CDR2 SYGVKD. V was clipped by 8 bases and J by 4 bases; unmatched bases: 6. This CDR3 has 15 amino acids. The chain's CDR3 is CAIGDRGRIGNTIYF. CDR3 DNA sequence: TGTGCCATCGGGGACAGGGGGCGCATAGGAAACACCATATATTTT.